Listed here are 15 T cell receptor beta chains from one sample, sequenced in a study of OX40 agonist ivuxolimab in advanced cancers. TCRdb keeps only in-frame clones here, not all; method: immunoSEQ multiplex PCR. The table includes 43,000 or so clones, around 86% detected once. This specimen consisted of CD4+ or CD8+ T cells sorted from blood, obtained in a trial of the OX40 agonist ivuxolimab. The receptor set was obtained from an adult with an advanced solid tumor such as melanoma, head and neck, liver or kidney cancer.

V and J are TRBV18 and TRBJ2-2, with 7 bases identical to TRBD1. The V gene end was trimmed by 4 bases and the J gene end by 4 bases; junction bases not matched to a gene: 3. Per the germline V gene, CDR1 is KGHSH and CDR2 is LQKENI. The CDR3 extends over 14 amino acids. CDR3 DNA sequence: TGTGCCAGCTCACAAGGACAGGTCACCGGGGAGCTGTTTTTT. Translating gives CASSQGQVTGELFF.

This chain joins TRBV13 and TRBJ2-5; D might be TRBD1 or TRBD2, each matching 6 bases. This CDR3 is 13 amino acids long. The germline V gene encodes CDR1 PRHDT and CDR2 FYEKMQ (reference sequence). The germline V and J ends were trimmed by 5 bases and 2 bases, with 9 bases remaining between them. The CDR3 is CASSRGAQETQYF. The CDR3 DNA reads as TGTGCCAGCAGCAGGGGGGCGCAAGAGACCCAGTACTTC. Complete variable domain (other parts from reference TRBV13 and TRBJ2-5): AAGVIQSPRHLIKEKRETATLKCYPIPRHDTVYWYQQGPGQDPQFLISFYEKMQSDKGSIPDRFSAQQFSDYHSELNMSSLELGDSALYFCASSRGAQETQYFGPGTRLLVL.

This clone was counted once. CDR3 sequence: CASSDASGGTDTQYF. The CDR3 bases are TGTGCCAGCAGTGATGCGTCAGGGGGAACAGATACGCAGTATTTT. V gene TRBV2 combines with J gene TRBJ2-3, with 7 bases identical to TRBD1. CDR1 and CDR2 from the germline V gene are SNHLY and FYNNEI. This CDR3 contains 15 residues. V was clipped by 3 bases and J by 3 bases; unmatched bases: 6.

V gene TRBV6-1 combines with J gene TRBJ1-4; 7 bases are shared with TRBD1. CDR3 length: 15 residues. The V and J ends lost 3 bases and 8 bases, in that order; junction bases with no gene match: 9. Germline V gene data show CDR1 as MNHNS and CDR2 as SASEGT. The CDR3 region is CASSDGTVSAEKLFF. The DNA of the CDR3 is TGTGCCAGCAGTGACGGGACAGTGTCGGCGGAAAAACTGTTTTTT.

The chain couples TRBV6-6 to TRBJ1-2; D unclear. Germline V lookup: CDR1 MNHNY, CDR2 SVGAGI (reference sequence). V gave up 8 bases and J gave up 4 bases, with 17 bases separating them. The CDR3 runs 14 residues. The chain's CDR3 is CASGGLEAAYGYTF. CDR3 in DNA: TGTGCCAGCGGCGGGTTAGAGGCAGCCTATGGCTACACCTTC.

The genes are TRBV5-4 and TRBJ2-5, with D tentatively TRBD2 (5 bases). In germline, CDR1 is SGHNT, CDR2 YYREEE (reference sequence). CDR3 length: 13 amino acids. V was trimmed by 3 bases and J by 1 base, leaving 7 bases between them. The CDR3 reads CASSSGFQETQYF. The CDR3 nucleotides read TGTGCCAGCAGCTCGGGGTTCCAAGAGACCCAGTACTTC.

The V and J genes are TRBV6-5 and TRBJ2-7; the match to TRBD2 covers 11 bases. Looked up from germline, CDR1 is MNHEY and CDR2 is SVGAGI. V trimming: 0 bases; J trimming: 2 bases; junction bases outside the gene matches: 0. The CDR3 is 15 residues long. Here the CDR3 reads CASSYSTSGTYEQYF. CDR3 coding DNA: TGTGCCAGCAGTTACTCGACTAGCGGGACCTACGAGCAGTACTTC.

The chain carries TRBV2 and TRBJ2-5; 8 positions agree with TRBD2. Germline V CDR1 and CDR2: SNHLY, FYNNEI. This CDR3 region has 16 residues. J was trimmed by 7 bases and V by 6 bases; bases with no gene match: 16. CDR3 in amino acids: CASSASGAAGEGTQYF. The CDR3 region has the DNA TGTGCCAGCAGCGCAAGTGGAGCAGCGGGAGAAGGGACCCAGTACTTC.

CDR3 bases: TGCGCCAGCAGCTATACCGGGCCTACTTATTATGAAGCTTTCTTT. Its translation is CASSYTGPTYYEAFF. This sequence joins TRBV5-1 and TRBJ1-1, with no clear D. V lost 3 bases, J lost 7 bases, and 19 bases lay in between. CDR3 length equals 15 residues. CDR1 is SGHRS, CDR2 YFSETQ, per germline.

This clone appeared a single time. This chain links TRBV6-6 with TRBJ2-3, with D possibly being TRBD2 (6 bases). Trimming removed 7 bases from V and 4 bases from J, with 18 bases in between. This CDR3 spans 15 amino acids. Per germline, CDR1 MNHNY and CDR2 SVGAGI (reference sequence). CDR3 sequence (DNA): TGTGCCAGCAAAAGGACTATCAGCCCCCCAGATACGCAGTATTTT. Its translation: CASKRTISPPDTQYF.

The genes are TRBV28 and TRBJ2-7; TRBD1 matches at 7 bases. The CDR3 has 13 amino acids. Germline V gene lookup returns CDR1 MDHEN and CDR2 SYDVKM. Trimming took 6 bases from V and 2 from J; bases not matched to a gene: 4. The CDR3 coding sequence is TGTGCCAGCAGATCGGGACAGACCTACGAGCAGTACTTC. Translated, it gives CASRSGQTYEQYF.

The chain has TRBV7-9 and TRBJ2-7; D remains unclear. V dropped 1 base and J dropped 5 bases, with 12 bases sitting between them. Germline V gene data show CDR1 as SEHNR and CDR2 as FQNEAQ (reference sequence). This CDR3 is 14 amino acids long. Here the CDR3 DNA reads TGTGCCAGCAGCTTAGGCGGAATGGGTCACGAGCAGTACTTC. Encoded protein: CASSLGGMGHEQYF.

The genes are TRBV27 and TRBJ1-2, with TRBD1 matching over 11 bases. V lost 6 bases to trimming and J lost 4 bases; unmatched junction nucleotides: 4. The CDR3 sequence is 14 residues long. Germline CDR1 MNHEY, CDR2 SMNVEV (reference sequence). The CDR3 DNA reads as TGTGCCAGCAGGGGGACAGGGGGTCCCTATGGCTACACCTTC. This encodes CASRGTGGPYGYTF.

The rearrangement uses TRBV6-1 and TRBJ2-7; possible D gene TRBD1, 5 bases. CDR1 and CDR2 (germline): MNHNS, SASEGT. V dropped 7 bases and J dropped 3 bases, with 19 bases sitting between them. This CDR3 has 15 residues. The CDR3 is CASTPDSARVYEQYF. For the CDR3, the DNA is TGTGCCAGCACCCCAGACAGCGCCCGAGTCTACGAGCAGTACTTC.

For the CDR3, the DNA is TGCAGCGTTGCCAGTACCATCTCGGGCGGGAGCAGAGTGGGCACAGATACGCAGTATTTT. Protein product: CSVASTISGGSRVGTDTQYF. This chain links TRBV29-1 with TRBJ2-3; 7 bases line up with TRBD2. The germline V gene has CDR1 SQVTM and CDR2 ANQGSEA. Trimming took 4 bases from V and 1 from J; bases not matched to a gene: 23. The CDR3 covers 20 residues.